A selection of T cell receptor beta chains follows, all from one sample in a study of technical replicates of blood from four donors. Repertoires were generated with immunoSEQ multiplex PCR, while TCRdb's copy carries only in-frame clones and drops some. The sample holds 85,000 to 100,000 clones, roughly 96% seen once. The specimen was T cells isolated from PBMCs. Receptors were obtained from a human donor in good health. CDR3s include the opening cysteine and the closing phenylalanine or tryptophan. D genes are given only for firm matches. Clone size appears in some rows only: once, few, many, or a class for an expanded clone.

d_call: TRBD2; clone_size: .; v_call: TRBV18; j_call: TRBJ2-1; cdr3_nt: TGTGCCAGCTCAGCGACTAGCGGCAGCTACAATGAGCAGTTCTTC; cdr3_aa: CASSATSGSYNEQFF
d_call: .; clone_size: .; v_call: TRBV4-1; j_call: TRBJ1-2; cdr3_nt: TGCGCCAGCAGCCAAGGCGTCTCAATGCTCTTCTATGGCTACACCTTC; cdr3_aa: CASSQGVSMLFYGYTF
d_call: .; clone_size: once; v_call: TRBV19; j_call: TRBJ1-5; cdr3_nt: TGTGCCAGTAGTTCCACAGCCTCTCAGCCCCAGCATTTT; cdr3_aa: CASSSTASQPQHF
d_call: TRBD1; clone_size: .; v_call: TRBV6-6; j_call: TRBJ2-7; cdr3_nt: TGTGCCAGCAGTACCGAGACAGGGGGGCACTACGAGCAGTACTTC; cdr3_aa: CASSTETGGHYEQYF
d_call: TRBD1; clone_size: .; v_call: TRBV2; j_call: TRBJ1-1; cdr3_nt: TGTGCCAGCAGTCCGCGACAGGGGCACACTGAAGCTTTCTTT; cdr3_aa: CASSPRQGHTEAFF
d_call: TRBD1; clone_size: .; v_call: TRBV9; j_call: TRBJ1-1; cdr3_nt: TGTGCCAGCAGCAAAGGACAGGGTGAGGCTTTCTTT; cdr3_aa: CASSKGQGEAFF
d_call: .; clone_size: once; v_call: TRBV9; j_call: TRBJ2-1; cdr3_nt: TGTGCCAGCAGCCACGGGGGGCCGGTTTACAATGAGCAGTTCTTC; cdr3_aa: CASSHGGPVYNEQFF
d_call: TRBD1; clone_size: .; v_call: TRBV2; j_call: TRBJ2-1; cdr3_nt: TGTGCCAGCAGTGACCGTGGACAGGTTTACAATGAGCAGTTCTTC; cdr3_aa: CASSDRGQVYNEQFF
d_call: .; clone_size: .; v_call: TRBV9; j_call: TRBJ2-3; cdr3_nt: TGTGCCAGCAGCTCCGGACAGAGTGCAGATACGCAGTATTTT; cdr3_aa: CASSSGQSADTQYF
d_call: TRBD1; clone_size: .; v_call: TRBV6-5; j_call: TRBJ1-2; cdr3_nt: TGTGCCACCGCGGGGACAGAGCTCTATGGCTACACCTTC; cdr3_aa: CATAGTELYGYTF
d_call: .; clone_size: .; v_call: TRBV7-2; j_call: TRBJ2-1; cdr3_nt: TGTGCCAGCAGCTCGGCAGGGGCGGCCTACAATGAGCAGTTCTTC; cdr3_aa: CASSSAGAAYNEQFF
d_call: .; clone_size: .; v_call: TRBV11-3; j_call: TRBJ1-2; cdr3_nt: TGTGCCAGCAGCTTAGGAAGGGAGTATGACTATGGCTACACCTTC; cdr3_aa: CASSLGREYDYGYTF
d_call: TRBD1; clone_size: .; v_call: TRBV7-6; j_call: TRBJ1-3; cdr3_nt: TGTGCCAGCAGCGAATACTCAGGGGGCAGTGGAAACACCATATATTTT; cdr3_aa: CASSEYSGGSGNTIYF
d_call: .; clone_size: .; v_call: TRBV29-1; j_call: TRBJ1-2; cdr3_nt: TGCAGCGTGGGGGGGGTGGGCTATGGCTACACCTTC; cdr3_aa: CSVGGVGYGYTF
d_call: .; clone_size: once; v_call: TRBV6-5; j_call: TRBJ1-6; cdr3_nt: TGTGCCAGCAGTTACAGCGCTTCCCTGAATTCACCCCTCCACTTT; cdr3_aa: CASSYSASLNSPLHF
d_call: .; clone_size: once; v_call: TRBV9; j_call: TRBJ2-2; cdr3_nt: TGTGCCAGCAGCGTAGCTATCCAATTTTTGAACACCGGGGAGCTGTTTTTT; cdr3_aa: CASSVAIQFLNTGELFF
d_call: .; clone_size: .; v_call: TRBV5-8; j_call: TRBJ1-5; cdr3_nt: TGTGCCAGCACCCCTCTCTGGGGGGTAGGGGTGCAGCCCCAGCATTTT; cdr3_aa: CASTPLWGVGVQPQHF
d_call: .; clone_size: .; v_call: TRBV2; j_call: TRBJ2-7; cdr3_nt: TGTGCCAGCAGTGAGGGGGAGGATCTCTACGAGCAGTACTTC; cdr3_aa: CASSEGEDLYEQYF
d_call: .; clone_size: .; v_call: TRBV27; j_call: TRBJ2-7; cdr3_nt: TGTGCCAGCAGCCAATTACTGGTTGCGAGTTACGAGCAGTACTTC; cdr3_aa: CASSQLLVASYEQYF
d_call: .; clone_size: .; v_call: TRBV19; j_call: TRBJ1-2; cdr3_nt: TGTGCCAGTAGTAGGGAGTGGGAAGGCTACACCTTC; cdr3_aa: CASSREWEGYTF
d_call: .; clone_size: .; v_call: TRBV6-1; j_call: TRBJ2-2; cdr3_nt: TGTGCCAGCAGTGAAGAGCCGAGATTGAGGGAGCTGTTTTTT; cdr3_aa: CASSEEPRLRELFF
d_call: .; clone_size: .; v_call: TRBV2; j_call: TRBJ2-2; cdr3_nt: TGTGCCAGCAGTGAAGTAAGGAGTACCGGGGAGCTGTTTTTT; cdr3_aa: CASSEVRSTGELFF
d_call: TRBD1; clone_size: .; v_call: TRBV5-6; j_call: TRBJ2-7; cdr3_nt: TGTGCCAGCAGCGCTGAGGACAGGATAAGCGAGCAGTACTTC; cdr3_aa: CASSAEDRISEQYF
d_call: .; clone_size: .; v_call: TRBV12-5; j_call: TRBJ1-1; cdr3_nt: TGTGCTAGTGGTTTGTGGGGGAGGGTGAGCTGGGCTTTCTTT; cdr3_aa: CASGLWGRVSWAFF
d_call: .; clone_size: .; v_call: TRBV19; j_call: TRBJ2-7; cdr3_nt: TGTGCCAGTAGCCTTTCCCGGGACATGCTAGTCAACGAGCAGTACTTC; cdr3_aa: CASSLSRDMLVNEQYF
d_call: .; clone_size: .; v_call: TRBV20-1; j_call: TRBJ2-7; cdr3_nt: TGCAGTGCTAGTGAGGATCTTTGGCAGTACTTC; cdr3_aa: CSASEDLWQYF
d_call: .; clone_size: .; v_call: TRBV6-6; j_call: TRBJ1-1; cdr3_nt: TGTGCCTCGATCGGCGGGGCCATAAACACTGAAGCTTTCTTT; cdr3_aa: CASIGGAINTEAFF
d_call: .; clone_size: .; v_call: TRBV4-1; j_call: TRBJ2-2; cdr3_nt: TGCGCCAGCAGCCATATAGCGGGGGAGCTGTTTTTT; cdr3_aa: CASSHIAGELFF
d_call: TRBD2; clone_size: .; v_call: TRBV27; j_call: TRBJ2-3; cdr3_nt: TGTGCCAGCAGTTTAACTAGCGGGAGCACAGATACGCAGTATTTT; cdr3_aa: CASSLTSGSTDTQYF
d_call: .; clone_size: once; v_call: TRBV7-9; j_call: TRBJ1-5; cdr3_nt: TGTGCCAGCAGCTTACAGAATCAGCCCCAGCATTTT; cdr3_aa: CASSLQNQPQHF
d_call: TRBD1; clone_size: .; v_call: TRBV19; j_call: TRBJ2-6; cdr3_nt: TGTGCCAGTAGTATTACAGGGGGCGCTGGGGCCAACGTCCTGACTTTC; cdr3_aa: CASSITGGAGANVLTF
d_call: TRBD1; clone_size: once; v_call: TRBV5-1; j_call: TRBJ1-2; cdr3_nt: TGCGCCAGCAGCTTAAGGGACAGCGCTAACTATGGCTACACCTTC; cdr3_aa: CASSLRDSANYGYTF
d_call: TRBD2; clone_size: once; v_call: TRBV7-2; j_call: TRBJ2-1; cdr3_nt: TGTGCCAGCAGCCAAACTAGCGGGAGAGGTGCCTACAATGAGCAGTTCTTC; cdr3_aa: CASSQTSGRGAYNEQFF
d_call: TRBD1; clone_size: .; v_call: TRBV19; j_call: TRBJ1-2; cdr3_nt: TGTGCCAGTACCCTGGCAGGGGGCTATGGCTACACCTTC; cdr3_aa: CASTLAGGYGYTF
d_call: TRBD1; clone_size: .; v_call: TRBV10-3; j_call: TRBJ2-7; cdr3_nt: TGTGCCATCAGTGAGTATCGGACAGGGGACTTTAAGACATACGAGCAGTACTTC; cdr3_aa: CAISEYRTGDFKTYEQYF
d_call: .; clone_size: .; v_call: TRBV28; j_call: TRBJ1-1; cdr3_nt: TGTGCCAGCCACGGGGGGCCCCGGTCTGAAGCTTTCTTT; cdr3_aa: CASHGGPRSEAFF
d_call: TRBD1; clone_size: .; v_call: TRBV7-2; j_call: TRBJ2-3; cdr3_nt: TGTGCCAGCAGCTTAGGTGGGCGGACAGGGACGGATACGCAGTATTTT; cdr3_aa: CASSLGGRTGTDTQYF
d_call: TRBD1; clone_size: .; v_call: TRBV10-2; j_call: TRBJ1-1; cdr3_nt: TGCGCCAGCAGTGAGCGGACAGGGGGAATGAACACTGAAGCTTTCTTT; cdr3_aa: CASSERTGGMNTEAFF
d_call: TRBD2; clone_size: .; v_call: TRBV7-6; j_call: TRBJ2-3; cdr3_nt: TGTGCCAGCAGCTTATCGGTCTACGCGGGAGGGCCCGATGGTACGCAGTATTTT; cdr3_aa: CASSLSVYAGGPDGTQYF
d_call: TRBD1; clone_size: .; v_call: TRBV7-6; j_call: TRBJ1-1; cdr3_nt: TGTGCCAGCAGCTTTGTTGGGGGTCTTAGACAGGGGGGGTTCACTGAAGCTTTCTTT; cdr3_aa: CASSFVGGLRQGGFTEAFF
d_call: TRBD1; clone_size: .; v_call: TRBV7-9; j_call: TRBJ1-2; cdr3_nt: TGTGCCAGCAGCCAAGAACAGGGGTCCACTAACTATGGCTACACCTTC; cdr3_aa: CASSQEQGSTNYGYTF
d_call: .; clone_size: .; v_call: TRBV27; j_call: TRBJ2-5; cdr3_nt: TGTGCCAGCAGCCAAAGACTAACCCCCCGACCCCAGTACTTC; cdr3_aa: CASSQRLTPRPQYF
d_call: .; clone_size: once; v_call: TRBV28; j_call: TRBJ1-1; cdr3_nt: TGTGCCAGCAGTCCCCAGGACACGAACACTGAAGCTTTCTTT; cdr3_aa: CASSPQDTNTEAFF
d_call: .; clone_size: .; v_call: TRBV2; j_call: TRBJ1-2; cdr3_nt: TGTGCCAGCTCCCGAGACTTGGCTGGCTACACCTTC; cdr3_aa: CASSRDLAGYTF
d_call: .; clone_size: .; v_call: TRBV9; j_call: TRBJ2-7; cdr3_nt: TGTGCCAGCAGCGTATCAAGGGGTTGGAACAGGGAACCCTACGAGCAGTACTTC; cdr3_aa: CASSVSRGWNREPYEQYF
d_call: TRBD1; clone_size: .; v_call: TRBV4-1; j_call: TRBJ1-2; cdr3_nt: TGCGCCAGCAGCCAGATACCCGGCTTAGACAGGGTCGGTGGCTACACCTTC; cdr3_aa: CASSQIPGLDRVGGYTF
d_call: .; clone_size: .; v_call: TRBV6-1; j_call: TRBJ1-5; cdr3_nt: TGTGCCAGCAGTCACACCGACAATCAGCCCCAGCATTTT; cdr3_aa: CASSHTDNQPQHF
d_call: TRBD1; clone_size: .; v_call: TRBV4-1; j_call: TRBJ2-5; cdr3_nt: TGCGCCAGCAGCCAAGGGGACAGGGATGGAGAGACCCAGTACTTC; cdr3_aa: CASSQGDRDGETQYF
d_call: TRBD1; clone_size: .; v_call: TRBV28; j_call: TRBJ1-1; cdr3_nt: TGTGCCAGCATAACAGGGGGGATGAACACTGAAGCTTTCTTT; cdr3_aa: CASITGGMNTEAFF
d_call: .; clone_size: .; v_call: TRBV4-1; j_call: TRBJ1-6; cdr3_nt: TGCGCCAGCAGTCTCGGGAGGCCACCCCTCCACTTT; cdr3_aa: CASSLGRPPLHF
d_call: TRBD2; clone_size: .; v_call: TRBV5-1; j_call: TRBJ2-5; cdr3_nt: TGCGCCAGCAGCCCACTAGCGGGAGAAGTGGAGACCCAGTACTTC; cdr3_aa: CASSPLAGEVETQYF